The T cell receptor (beta chain) described here comes from a study of blood T cell repertoires in COVID-19. Background on the study: PBMCs, B-cell-depleted T cells, or T cells were the source of the cDNA or gDNA that made up the material.

V gave up 10 bases and J gave up 9 bases; unmatched junction bases: 11. Germline V gene lookup returns CDR1 ENHRY and CDR2 SYGVKD. The CDR3 is 15 residues long. Produced via immunoSEQ multiplex PCR; TCRdb's table is partial and in-frame only. The sample lists around 190,000 clones, around 85% occurring once. V and J are TRBV10-3 and TRBJ2-1, with TRBD2 matching over 14 bases. Material: peripheral blood. The source of this sequence is a woman aged 55 to 70 with acute or convalescent COVID-19. In DNA form, the CDR3 reads TGTGCCAGTAGACTAGCGGGAGGGCCGGGGGGTGAGCAGTTCTTC. Amino acid sequence: CASRLAGGPGGEQFF.